This T cell receptor (beta chain) was profiled in a study of human T cells and chemical hapten exposure. About the study: A 2 cm by 2 cm inner upper arm patch received 2% DPC for sensitization.

This clonotype was observed at least ten times. Antigen: not known. Germline CDR1 MNHEY, CDR2 SMNVEV (reference sequence). This CDR3 region has 15 residues. Trimming shortened V by 5 bases and J by 1 base, and 13 bases separated the two germline ends. For the library, individual cDNA molecules each received unique molecular identifiers. Each CDR3 protein gets one entry after TCRdb re-called the RACE reads with MiXCR. This sample yields about 340,000 distinct CDR3 sequences, of which 6% to 8.5% are seen a single time; approximately 8.9% belongs to the top ten. As to time point: patch test 1, 2 weeks after DPC sensitization. Treatment described: therapeutic diphenylcyclopropenone sensitization with weekly scalp DPC. It was from unfractionated whole blood that total RNA was extracted. Broader study findings: Expanded TCRs created a significantly greater count of big CDR3 similarity clusters than controls did.

Sequenced material: whole blood, taken in connection with sensitization to the hapten diphenylcyclopropenone (DPC). The chain has TRBV27 and TRBJ2-3, with no clear D. This TCR derives from a woman aged 18-29 years with alopecia areata. Some clones in this sample may be carry-over from other donors' samples. The CDR3 reads CASSMPMPGTDTQYF. The CDR3 DNA reads TGTGCCAGCAGTATGCCCATGCCGGGCACAGATACGCAGTATTTT.